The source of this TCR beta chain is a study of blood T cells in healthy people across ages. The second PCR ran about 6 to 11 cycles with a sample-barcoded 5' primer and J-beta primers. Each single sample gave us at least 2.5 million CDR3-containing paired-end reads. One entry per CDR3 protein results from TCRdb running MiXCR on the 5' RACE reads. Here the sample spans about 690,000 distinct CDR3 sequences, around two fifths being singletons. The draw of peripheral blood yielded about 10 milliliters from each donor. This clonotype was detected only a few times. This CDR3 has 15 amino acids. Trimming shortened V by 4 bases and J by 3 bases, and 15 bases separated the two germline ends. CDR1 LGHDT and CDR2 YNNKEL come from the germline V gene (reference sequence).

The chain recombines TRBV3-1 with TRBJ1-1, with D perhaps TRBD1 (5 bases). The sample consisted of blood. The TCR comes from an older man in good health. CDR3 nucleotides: TGTGCCAGCAGCCGCAAGCTAGGGGAGCACACTGAAGCTTTCTTT. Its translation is CASSRKLGEHTEAFF. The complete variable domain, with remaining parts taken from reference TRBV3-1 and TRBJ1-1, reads DTAVSQTPKYLVTQMGNDKSIKCEQNLGHDTMYWYKQDSKKFLKIMFSYNNKELIINETVPNRFSPKSPDKAHLNLHINSLELGDSAVYFCASSRKLGEHTEAFFGQGTRLTVV.